In this sample, the clone carrying this T cell receptor (beta chain) turned up a few times. Antigen specificity is unknown. From RNA, the CDR3 regions of TCR beta chains were amplified and sequenced. Amplification began with first-round RT-PCR using HTBI primers, then second-round multiplex PCR was performed. TCRdb fed the multiplex PCR reads into MiXCR, producing one record per CDR3 protein. The sample contains about 220,000 distinct CDR3 sequences, about 22% of which appear only once. Ophthalmopathy was moderately-to-severely active, CAS at least 3, NOSPECS at least 4, lasting under 3 months. Germline V gene data show CDR1 as SGHNT and CDR2 as YENEEA. The CDR3 is made up of 15 amino acids. Unmatched junction bases numbered 4, after V lost 3 bases and J lost 2 bases. This sample stems from a study of Graves' ophthalmopathy and Graves' hyperthyroidism. Study-level points and caveats: Ophthalmopathy and stable hyperthyroidism were discriminated by a 13-signature model, with over 85% sensitivity and approximately 77% specificity. As the model predicted ophthalmopathy progression, it achieved a sensitivity of around 71% and a specificity of about 72%.

The chain carries TRBV11-3 and TRBJ2-4; 7 positions match TRBD2. Material for sequencing was peripheral blood. The origin of this receptor is a woman aged 50 to 65 with Graves' ophthalmopathy. The CDR3 reads CASSLGGSSKNIQYF. The CDR3 DNA sequence: TGTGCCAGCAGCTTGGGCGGGAGCTCCAAAAACATTCAGTACTTC.